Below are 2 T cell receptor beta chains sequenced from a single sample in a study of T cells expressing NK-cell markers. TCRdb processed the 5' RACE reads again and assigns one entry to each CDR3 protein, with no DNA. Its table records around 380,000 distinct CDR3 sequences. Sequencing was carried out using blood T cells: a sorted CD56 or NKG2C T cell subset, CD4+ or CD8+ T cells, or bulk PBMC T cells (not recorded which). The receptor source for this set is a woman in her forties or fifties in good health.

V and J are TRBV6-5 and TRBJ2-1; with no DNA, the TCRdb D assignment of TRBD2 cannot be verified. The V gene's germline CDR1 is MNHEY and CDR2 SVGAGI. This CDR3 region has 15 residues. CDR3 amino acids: CASSGLAQTYNEQFF.

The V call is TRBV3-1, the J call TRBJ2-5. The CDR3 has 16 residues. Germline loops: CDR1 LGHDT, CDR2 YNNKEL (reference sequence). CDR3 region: CASSLHILQTEETQYF.